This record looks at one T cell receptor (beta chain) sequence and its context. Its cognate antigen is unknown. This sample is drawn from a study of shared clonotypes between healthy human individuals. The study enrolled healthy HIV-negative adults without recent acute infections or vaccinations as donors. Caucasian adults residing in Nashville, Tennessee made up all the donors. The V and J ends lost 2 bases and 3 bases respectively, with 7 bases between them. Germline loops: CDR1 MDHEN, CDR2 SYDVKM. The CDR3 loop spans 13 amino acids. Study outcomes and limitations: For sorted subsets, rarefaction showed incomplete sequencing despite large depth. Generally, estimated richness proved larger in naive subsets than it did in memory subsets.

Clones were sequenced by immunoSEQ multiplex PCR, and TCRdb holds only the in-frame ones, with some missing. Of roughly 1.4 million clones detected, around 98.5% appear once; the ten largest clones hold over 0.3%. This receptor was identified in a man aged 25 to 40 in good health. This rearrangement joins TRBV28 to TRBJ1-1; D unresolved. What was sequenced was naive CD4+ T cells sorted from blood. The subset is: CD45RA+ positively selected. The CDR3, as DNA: TGTGCCAGCAGTTTAATTGGTCACACTGAAGCTTTCTTT. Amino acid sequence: CASSLIGHTEAFF.